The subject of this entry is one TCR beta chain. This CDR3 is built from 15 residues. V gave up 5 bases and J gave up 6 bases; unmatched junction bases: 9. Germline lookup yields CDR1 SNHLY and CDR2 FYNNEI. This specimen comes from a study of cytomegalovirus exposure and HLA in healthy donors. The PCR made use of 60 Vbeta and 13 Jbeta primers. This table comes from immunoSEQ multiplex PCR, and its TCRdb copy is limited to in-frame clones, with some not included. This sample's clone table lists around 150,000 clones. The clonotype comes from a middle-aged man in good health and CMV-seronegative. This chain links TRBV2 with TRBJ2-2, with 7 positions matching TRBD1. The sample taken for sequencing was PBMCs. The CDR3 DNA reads TGTGCCAGCAGTCTTGAGCCAGGGGGACCCGGGGAGCTGTTTTTT. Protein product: CASSLEPGGPGELFF.